The 25 T cell receptor beta chains below all came from one sample that was sequenced in a study of blood T cell repertoires in COVID-19. This table comes from immunoSEQ multiplex PCR, and its TCRdb copy is limited to in-frame clones, with some not included. This table holds 40,000 or so clones, around 91% found once. Source material: peripheral blood. These receptors all come from a man in his 60s with active or convalescent COVID-19.

Here the CDR3 reads CASSQEGQKGHTIYF. CDR3 bases: TGCGCCAGCAGCCAAGAGGGACAGAAGGGTCACACCATATATTTT. J is TRBJ1-3 and V is TRBV4-1; 7 bases agree with TRBD1. The CDR3 consists of 15 residues. Germline loops: CDR1 MGHRA, CDR2 YSYEKL. J lost 8 bases, V lost 0 bases, and 7 bases had no gene match.

CDR3 residues: CASSLARVVGEKLFF. The CDR3 DNA is TGTGCCAGCAGCTTAGCTCGGGTTGTCGGTGAAAAACTGTTTTTT. The chain employs TRBV7-2 and TRBJ1-4; D uncertain. This CDR3 is built from 15 residues. V was pared by 0 bases and J by 7 bases, with 12 bases between. Per the germline V gene, CDR1 is SGHTA and CDR2 is FQGNSA.

The chain has TRBV11-2 and TRBJ2-2; 7 positions agree with TRBD1. Germline V CDR1 and CDR2: SGHAT, FQNNGV. V trimming: 4 bases; J trimming: 4 bases; junction bases outside the gene matches: 9. The CDR3 totals 16 residues. The DNA of the CDR3 is TGTGCCAGCAGCTATGAGGGGGCTAAAGGCACCGGGGAGCTGTTTTTT. Its protein product is CASSYEGAKGTGELFF.

The V and J genes are TRBV5-4 and TRBJ2-1; 7 nucleotides match TRBD1. With 3 bases clipped from V and 6 bases from J, the junction kept 9 bases outside the gene matches. Germline loops: CDR1 SGHNT, CDR2 YYREEE (reference sequence). CDR3 length equals 15 residues. Written as DNA, the CDR3 is TGTGCCAGCAGCTGGTCTTTAGGGACAGTCAATGAGCAGTTCTTC. Protein product: CASSWSLGTVNEQFF.

The chain uses TRBV7-8 and TRBJ2-5, with a possible D match to TRBD2 (6 bases). V lost 5 bases and J lost 5, with 21 bases in between. This CDR3 comprises 16 residues. CDR1 is SGHVS, CDR2 FQNEAQ, per germline. The chain's CDR3 is CASSLESARGGETQYF. The CDR3 region has the DNA TGTGCCAGCAGCCTTGAAAGCGCGCGGGGTGGGGAGACCCAGTACTTC.

This chain connects TRBV11-2 to TRBJ2-1; 12 nucleotides align to TRBD2. The CDR3 has 15 residues. V lost 7 bases, J lost 7 bases, and 8 bases stayed unmatched. Germline V lookup: CDR1 SGHAT, CDR2 FQNNGV. CDR3 in DNA: TGTGCCAGCACCCTGGGACTAGCGGGCCTTAATGAGCAGTTCTTC. Protein sequence: CASTLGLAGLNEQFF. Full variable domain (rest looked up from reference TRBV11-2 and TRBJ2-1): EAGVAQSPRYKIIEKRQSVAFWCNPISGHATLYWYQQILGQGPKLLIQFQNNGVVDDSQLPKDRFSAERLKGVDSTLKIQPAKLEDSAVYLCASTLGLAGLNEQFFGPGTRLTVL.

V gene TRBV7-9 combines with J gene TRBJ2-1, with 9 positions matching TRBD1. The CDR3 covers 15 residues. The V gene's germline CDR1 is SEHNR and CDR2 FQNEAQ (reference sequence). V was pared by 1 base and J by 7 bases, with 5 bases of the junction left unmatched. The CDR3 DNA reads as TGTGCCAGCAGCTTAGGGACAGGGGCGGGAAATGAGCAGTTCTTC. It yields the protein CASSLGTGAGNEQFF.

This chain uses TRBV10-3 with TRBJ1-5; TRBD1 might be the D (5 bases). The germline V gene encodes CDR1 ENHRY and CDR2 SYGVKD. The CDR3 is 15 amino acids. Trimming took 4 bases from V and 2 from J, leaving 12 bases between them. CDR3: CAISGSREGNQPQHF. In DNA form, the CDR3 reads TGTGCCATCAGTGGTTCCAGGGAGGGCAATCAGCCCCAGCATTTT.

The rearrangement uses TRBV28 and TRBJ2-3; perhaps TRBD1 as D (6 bases). Trimming removed 5 bases at V and 0 bases at J, with 12 bases between. This CDR3 contains 15 residues. The germline V gene encodes CDR1 MDHEN and CDR2 SYDVKM. The CDR3 region is CASSMWGLSTDTQYF. The DNA for the CDR3 is TGTGCCAGCAGTATGTGGGGGCTGAGCACAGATACGCAGTATTTT.

The chain uses TRBV4-1 and TRBJ1-6, with a weak D call TRBD1 (5 bases). V shed 0 bases and J shed 5 bases, with 14 bases lying between them. The CDR3 spans 17 residues. Germline CDR1 reads MGHRA; CDR2 reads YSYEKL. CDR3 DNA sequence: TGCGCCAGCAGCCAAGATCCGGCGGGGACCGATAATTCACCCCTCCACTTT. It is translated as CASSQDPAGTDNSPLHF.

The gene calls are TRBV30 and TRBJ1-4; D is possibly TRBD1 (5 bases). The V and J ends lost 2 bases and 10 bases respectively, with 29 bases between them. This CDR3 spans 18 amino acids. Germline V gives CDR1 GTSNPN, CDR2 SVGIG (reference sequence). DNA of the CDR3: TGTGCCTGGAGTTTAGGGGTAGCCCTTGCCCCCTCTCGCGTAAAACTGTTTTTT. This codes for CAWSLGVALAPSRVKLFF.

CDR3 residues: CASADSNNYGYTF. The CDR3 region has the DNA TGTGCCAGCGCGGATTCGAATAACTATGGCTACACCTTC. The chain recombines TRBV6-5 with TRBJ1-2; D not certain. Per the germline V gene, CDR1 is MNHEY and CDR2 is SVGAGI. This CDR3 spans 13 amino acids. V was cut by 8 bases and J by 1 base, with 11 bases left in between.

The chain carries TRBV30 and TRBJ2-4; D is perhaps TRBD1 (6 bases). The germline V gene has CDR1 GTSNPN and CDR2 SVGIG (reference sequence). The CDR3 consists of 13 residues. Trimming stripped 5 bases from V and 0 bases from J, with 8 bases between. The CDR3 DNA reads as TGTGCCTGGGGGGGCATAGCCAAAAACATTCAGTACTTC. Translating gives CAWGGIAKNIQYF.

V and J are TRBV18 and TRBJ2-2; no clear D. V was clipped by 2 bases and J by 0 bases, with 7 bases between them. Germline CDR1 is KGHSH and CDR2 is LQKENI. This CDR3 has 15 residues. For the CDR3, the DNA is TGTGCCAGCTCACCAAGAGCACCGAACACCGGGGAGCTGTTTTTT. It encodes CASSPRAPNTGELFF. The variable domain in full, with the rest retrieved from reference TRBV18 and TRBJ2-2, is NAGVMQNPRHLVRRRGQEARLRCSPMKGHSHVYWYRQLPEEGLKFMVYLQKENIIDESGMPKERFSAEFPKEGPSILRIQQVVRGDSAAYFCASSPRAPNTGELFFGEGSRLTVL.

J is TRBJ2-1 and V is TRBV6-5; 13 bases match TRBD2. The CDR3 is 16 amino acids. The germline gives CDR1 MNHEY, CDR2 SVGAGI. Unmatched junction bases numbered 0, after V lost 2 bases and J lost 2 bases. CDR3 DNA sequence: TGTGCCAGCAGTTACGGGACTAGCGGGGCCTACAATGAGCAGTTCTTC. This codes for CASSYGTSGAYNEQFF.

The chain links TRBV2 to TRBJ2-7; D not resolved. Trimming took off 7 bases at V and 3 bases at J, with 13 bases between the two ends. Germline values: CDR1 SNHLY, CDR2 FYNNEI. The CDR3 length is 13 residues. CDR3 residues: CASNALRYYEQYF. The DNA of the CDR3 is TGTGCCAGCAACGCCCTACGGTACTACGAGCAGTACTTC.

The rearrangement uses TRBV25-1 and TRBJ1-1, with D perhaps matching TRBD1 (6 bases). Germline V CDR1 and CDR2: MGHDK, SYGVNS. CDR3 length: 18 residues. The V gene lost 0 bases and the J gene lost 4 bases, with 21 bases spanning the gap. The CDR3 loop reads CASSEYKPGQGFRTEAFF. The CDR3 DNA sequence: TGTGCCAGCAGTGAATATAAACCGGGACAAGGGTTTCGCACTGAAGCTTTCTTT.

The chain combines TRBV14 with TRBJ2-1; D is unclear. CDR3 length equals 16 residues. Germline assignment: CDR1 SGHDN and CDR2 FVKESK. The germline V and J ends were trimmed by 4 bases and 0 bases, with 13 bases remaining between them. The chain's CDR3 is CASSPLAASSYNEQFF. The CDR3 DNA sequence: TGTGCCAGCAGCCCCTTAGCAGCAAGCTCCTACAATGAGCAGTTCTTC.

The chain links TRBV7-2 to TRBJ1-1; D not certain. The CDR3 is 13 amino acids. V was shortened by 3 bases and J by 7 bases, with 12 bases between the two germline ends. Germline V lookup: CDR1 SGHTA, CDR2 FQGNSA. The CDR3 spells CASSFLDGVEAFF. DNA of the CDR3: TGTGCCAGCAGCTTCCTAGACGGAGTTGAAGCTTTCTTT.

This rearrangement joins TRBV30 to TRBJ1-3, with D possibly matching TRBD1 (5 bases). V was cut by 6 bases and J by 5 bases, with 14 bases left in between. The CDR3 consists of 13 residues. Germline V gene sequence: CDR1 GTSNPN, CDR2 SVGIG (reference sequence). The CDR3 region has the DNA TGTGCCTGCGCCCGGGGGATTAGAAACACCATATATTTT. As protein: CACARGIRNTIYF.

The chain uses TRBV28 and TRBJ2-4; maybe TRBD1 (6 bases). CDR1 MDHEN and CDR2 SYDVKM come from the germline V gene. CDR3 size: 13 residues. V lost 5 bases and J lost 8, with 13 bases in between. CDR3 sequence: CASSPDSGDIQYF. DNA of the CDR3: TGTGCCAGCAGTCCGGACAGTGGGGACATTCAGTACTTC.

The CDR3 sequence: CASSPPGQPYEQYF. The CDR3, as DNA: TGTGCCAGCTCACCACCCGGACAGCCCTACGAGCAGTACTTC. V usage is TRBV18 and J usage is TRBJ2-7; D is perhaps TRBD1 (6 bases). V lost 0 bases to trimming and J lost 2 bases, with 8 bases between them. The CDR3 totals 14 residues. The germline V gene has CDR1 KGHSH and CDR2 LQKENI.

This clone was recorded only once. Other nucleotide sequences from this sample produce the same CDR3. V usage is TRBV19 and J usage is TRBJ2-5; 15 nucleotides agree with TRBD2. This CDR3 spans 18 amino acids. Germline V gene lookup returns CDR1 LNHDA and CDR2 SQIVND (reference sequence). J lost 1 base, V lost 3 bases, and 6 bases had no gene match. The CDR3 loop reads CASSMGGLAGGGQETQYF. The CDR3 nucleotides are TGTGCCAGTAGTATGGGGGGACTAGCGGGAGGTGGCCAAGAGACCCAGTACTTC.

The chain combines TRBV7-6 with TRBJ2-2, with TRBD2 matching 7 bases. V shed 1 base, J shed 5 bases, and the junction held 13 bases outside the gene matches. This CDR3 is built from 18 residues. CDR1 is SGHVS and CDR2 is FNYEAQ in the germline V gene. CDR3 sequence (DNA): TGTGCCAGCAGCTTAGTTGCCGGCGGGAGCCTCGGGACCGGGGAGCTGTTTTTT. It codes for CASSLVAGGSLGTGELFF.

The chain has TRBV5-1 and TRBJ2-7; TRBD2 matches 7 bases. This CDR3 has 16 amino acids. Germline V gene sequence: CDR1 SGHRS, CDR2 YFSETQ. Trimming took 2 bases from V and 2 from J; bases not matched to a gene: 10. The CDR3 DNA follows: TGCGCCAGCAGCTTATTCTCCGTGGGAGGGCCCTACGAGCAGTACTTC. As protein: CASSLFSVGGPYEQYF.